This T cell receptor (beta chain) was identified in a study of T cell responses to AZD1222 COVID-19 vaccine. The assay was immunoSEQ multiplex PCR, and TCRdb's table has in-frame clones only and misses some. The profile shows about 130,000 clones, roughly 85% of them singletons. A word on this clone: Its antigen is unidentified.

Study-level results: It should be noted that donors were predominantly white British and more often female, and clonal diversity was possibly underestimated. Unmutated variant regions are reportedly the target of nearly half of TCRs that are spike-specific.

CDR3 length: 13 amino acids. The V end lost 9 bases, the J end lost 2 bases, and 13 bases lay between the germline ends. Germline V gene lookup returns CDR1 MDHEN and CDR2 SYDVKM. The receptor was isolated from an adult who received the MenACWY meningococcal vaccine as a control. This chain links TRBV28 with TRBJ1-2, with D perhaps TRBD1 (6 bases). The specimen comprised peripheral blood, sampled 28 days after the second dose of the MenACWY control vaccine. CDR3 nucleotides: TGTGCCAGAACCAATGGACAGAACTATGGCTACACCTTC. Translation gives CARTNGQNYGYTF.